This T cell receptor beta chain was recovered during a study of T cells after yellow fever vaccination. MiXCR was run by TCRdb on the 5' RACE reads, yielding one entry per CDR3 protein. The table lists about 320,000 distinct CDR3 sequences, about 10% of them singletons. Germline V gene sequence: CDR1 SGHDT, CDR2 YYEEEE. This CDR3 comprises 15 residues. V lost 4 bases, J lost 0 bases, and 12 bases lay in between. The receptor's source is a man aged 18-30 years who received the YFV17D yellow fever vaccine. The sample in question was CD4+ T cells sorted from PBMCs, obtained 45 days after the yellow fever booster vaccination. The chain carries TRBV5-6 and TRBJ2-3; D is undetermined. CDR3 region: CASSRIESSTDTQYF. CDR3 sequence (DNA): TGTGCCAGCAGCAGGATCGAATCTAGCACAGATACGCAGTATTTT.